This T cell receptor (beta chain) was documented in a study of shared clonotypes between healthy human individuals. Whole-study findings and limits: Larger estimated richness was generally seen in naive subsets than in memory subsets.

The CDR3 is 18 amino acids. Germline V gene data show CDR1 as MDHEN and CDR2 as SYDVKM. The V gene end was trimmed by 10 bases and the J gene end by 0 bases; junction bases not matched to a gene: 13. Every subset had its genomic DNA shared out evenly among several immunoSEQ plates. Sorted-subset replicate PCR reactions contained roughly 200 ng DNA, corresponding to approximately 30,000 T cell genomes. The table came from immunoSEQ multiplex PCR; TCRdb's copy has only in-frame clones and leaves some out. Altogether approximately 2,300,000 clones are present, about 90% being singletons, with the ten largest covering 0.37%. A remark on this clone: Its target is not known.

Both subsets, CD45RA+ naive and CD45RA-negative memory, were split from the CD4+ cells. The chain carries TRBV28 and TRBJ2-1; 12 bases match TRBD2. The sequence derives from a man younger than 35 in good health. Some clones in this sample may be carry-over from other donors' samples. Sequences were obtained from naive CD4+ T cells from PBMCs. Subset defined: CD45RA+ positively selected. As DNA, the CDR3 is TGTGCCACCGCCGGAGGCCTAGCGGGAGGGCCCTCCTACAATGAGCAGTTCTTC. It is translated as CATAGGLAGGPSYNEQFF.